This T cell receptor (beta chain) comes out of a study of T cell responses to AZD1222 COVID-19 vaccine. The wider study: Second-dose intervals near 4 or 12 weeks were combined. General study findings and limits: Vaccination with two AZD1222 doses was followed by a rise in Spike-specific TCR breadth and depth. Mostly white British, mostly female donors; authors suggested clonal diversity may be underestimated. Mapped onto spike, vaccine-associated CD4 TCRs spanned it and were dominant at 160-218 and 743-854.

The CDR3 covers 14 residues. V lost 4 bases, J lost 3 bases, and 10 bases lay in between. Germline CDR1 is SGHTA and CDR2 is FQGNSA. About this clone: Antigen unknown.

Measured with immunoSEQ multiplex PCR; TCRdb has only the in-frame clones, and not every one. The sample yields 100,000 or so clones, about 80% seen once. Here the sequenced sample was peripheral blood, taken on day 0 of AZD1222 vaccination. V gene TRBV7-2 combines with J gene TRBJ1-3; D is undetermined. This receptor was identified in an adult in good health. The CDR3 spells CASSSGWGGNTIYF. CDR3 coding DNA: TGTGCCAGCAGCTCGGGGTGGGGTGGAAACACCATATATTTT.